This T cell receptor (beta chain) was recorded in a study of metastatic and nonmetastatic thyroid tumors. Per the original methods: The study took CDR3 differences across clinicopathological groups and made a distant-metastasis classifier for papillary thyroid cancer from them. TCRdb re-analyzed the PCR reads through MiXCR. The V and J calls and clone size are TCRdb's, not the authors'. This repertoire shows 30,000 to 40,000 clones, roughly 33% found once; its top ten account for roughly 16%. Unmatched junction bases numbered 17, after V lost 4 bases and J lost 5 bases. Per germline, CDR1 LNHNV and CDR2 YYDKDF (reference sequence). The CDR3 is 17 residues long. No treatment had been given to any patient before thyroid surgery. This clone was seen a few times.

The TCR comes from a female donor with papillary thyroid cancer or a benign thyroid nodule (not recorded which). Some clones in this sample may be carry-over from other donors' samples. The chain uses TRBV15 and TRBJ2-7; 7 bases are shared with TRBD1. Specimen: tumor tissue. The CDR3 loop reads CATSMAYLAGGSNEQYF. Here the CDR3 DNA reads TGTGCCACCAGCATGGCTTATCTGGCAGGGGGTTCGAACGAGCAGTACTTC.